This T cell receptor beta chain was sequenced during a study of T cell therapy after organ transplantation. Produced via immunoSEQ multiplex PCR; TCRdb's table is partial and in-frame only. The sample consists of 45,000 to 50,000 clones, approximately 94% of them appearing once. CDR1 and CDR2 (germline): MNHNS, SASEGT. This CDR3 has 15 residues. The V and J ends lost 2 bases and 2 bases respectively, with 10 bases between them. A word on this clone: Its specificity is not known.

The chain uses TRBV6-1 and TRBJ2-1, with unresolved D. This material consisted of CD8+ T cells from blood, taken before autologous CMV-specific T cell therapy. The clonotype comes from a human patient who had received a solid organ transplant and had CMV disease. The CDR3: CASSELGQTYNEQFF. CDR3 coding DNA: TGTGCCAGCAGTGAATTGGGTCAAACCTACAATGAGCAGTTCTTC.